Given below is one TCR beta chain in context. These data originate in a study of blood T cell repertoires in COVID-19. This CDR3 region has 15 residues. V lost 6 bases, J lost 7 bases, and 19 bases lay in between. CDR1 and CDR2 (germline): LNHDA, SQIVND (reference sequence). Measured with immunoSEQ multiplex PCR; TCRdb has only the in-frame clones, and not every one. The sample contains 160,000 or so clones, 80% of which appear only once. V and J are TRBV19 and TRBJ1-5, with D possibly being TRBD1 (5 bases). Sequencing was done on a sample of peripheral blood. This TCR was recovered from a man aged 55 to 70 with acute or convalescent COVID-19. CDR3 DNA sequence: TGTGCCAGTAGAGGGGTTTACCAGGGAGGACAGCCCCAGCATTTT. Encoded protein: CASRGVYQGGQPQHF. Full variable domain (remainder filled in from reference TRBV19 and TRBJ1-5): DGGITQSPKYLFRKEGQNVTLSCEQNLNHDAMYWYRQDPGQGLRLIYYSQIVNDFQKGDIAEGYSVSREKKESFPLTVTSAQKNPTAFYLCASRGVYQGGQPQHFGDGTRLSIL.